Presented here are 5 T cell receptor beta chains from one specimen sequenced in a study of blood T cell repertoires in COVID-19 (dated by TCRdb to 2019 to 2021). The library was prepared using the immunoSEQ multiplex PCR assay. The immuneACCESS repertoire file appears here via TCRdb, limited to in-frame rearrangements. These files lack a portion of the clones; in checked studies, under half of the deficit traces to unresolved V genes, and the cause of the others is not known. The table for this sample lists roughly 120,000 clones; 80% to 95% of them were counted only once. The biggest ten clones account for roughly 2.1% of the sample. The sample was peripheral blood. All receptors derive from a man aged 50-60 years with COVID-19, enrolled during active disease.

The rearrangement uses TRBV18 and TRBJ2-2; 8 positions agree with TRBD2. Germline V gene data show CDR1 as KGHSH and CDR2 as LQKENI. The V and J ends lost 1 base and 4 bases, in that order; junction bases with no gene match: 2. This CDR3 is built from 15 residues. Here the CDR3 DNA reads TGTGCCAGCTCACCACTCAGCGGGAGCACCGGGGAGCTGTTTTTT. The encoded protein is CASSPLSGSTGELFF.

CDR3 sequence reads: CASRSGGHLNTEAFF. CDR3 nucleotide sequence: TGTGCCAGCAGATCTGGCGGACACTTGAACACTGAAGCTTTCTTT. The V gene is TRBV5-4, the J gene TRBJ1-1; perhaps TRBD1 as D (5 bases). The germline V and J ends were trimmed by 5 bases and 0 bases, with 14 bases remaining between them. CDR1 SGHNT and CDR2 YYREEE come from the germline V gene (reference sequence). The CDR3 is 15 residues long. The full variable domain, with the rest looked up from reference TRBV5-4 and TRBJ1-1, is ETGVTQSPTHLIKTRGQQVTLRCSSQSGHNTVSWYQQALGQGPQFIFQYYREEENGRGNFPPRFSGLQFPNYSSELNVNALELDDSALYLCASRSGGHLNTEAFFGQGTRLTVV.

The chain couples TRBV2 to TRBJ1-1, with a weak D call TRBD1 (6 bases). CDR3 length equals 14 residues. Trimming removed 6 bases from V and 5 bases from J, with 16 bases in between. Germline V gene data show CDR1 as SNHLY and CDR2 as FYNNEI. CDR3: CASRARGGRTEAFF. For the CDR3, the DNA is TGTGCCAGCAGGGCCCGGGGGGGCAGGACTGAAGCTTTCTTT.

This chain links TRBV19 with TRBJ2-7; D is perhaps TRBD2 (5 bases). Germline assignment: CDR1 LNHDA and CDR2 SQIVND (reference sequence). The V end was cut by 1 base, the J end by 3 bases, with 13 bases between. CDR3 length equals 15 residues. The CDR3 DNA is TGTGCCAGTAGTATAGCTCGAGGGATAGGCTACGAGCAGTACTTC. Its translation: CASSIARGIGYEQYF.

The rearrangement joins TRBV3-1 (or the pseudogene TRBV3-2) to TRBJ2-3, with 11 bases matching TRBD2. Germline V gene sequence: CDR1 LGHDT, CDR2 YNNKEL (reference sequence). CDR3 size: 16 residues. The J segment lost 6 bases and the V segment lost 2 bases, leaving 7 bases of the junction unmatched. This CDR3 reads CASSQWLAGGHDTQYF. DNA for the CDR3: TGTGCCAGCAGCCAATGGCTAGCGGGAGGACACGATACGCAGTATTTT.